The 12 T cell receptor beta chains listed next were all sequenced from one sample in a study of OX40 agonist ivuxolimab in advanced cancers. Generated by immunoSEQ multiplex PCR, the TCRdb table keeps only in-frame clones and is missing some. This sample has 91,000 or so clones, with roughly 95% found just once. The starting material was CD4+ or CD8+ T cells sorted from blood, obtained in a trial of the OX40 agonist ivuxolimab. These receptors were collected from an adult with an advanced solid tumor such as melanoma, head and neck, liver or kidney cancer.

V usage is TRBV14 and J usage is TRBJ2-1; no clear D gene. CDR3 length: 14 amino acids. The V gene lost 0 bases and the J gene lost 5 bases, with 8 bases spanning the gap. Germline CDR1 and CDR2: SGHDN and FVKESK. This CDR3 is CASSQEFADNEQFF. The DNA for the CDR3 is TGTGCCAGCAGCCAAGAGTTCGCGGACAATGAGCAGTTCTTC.

This chain connects TRBV30 to TRBJ2-7, with D perhaps TRBD1 (6 bases). With 2 bases removed from V and 4 bases from J, the gap between germline ends came to 15 bases. Germline CDR1 reads GTSNPN; CDR2 reads SVGIG (reference sequence). CDR3 length equals 14 residues. The CDR3 DNA follows: TGTGCCTGGAGTCCTGACAGGAAAAGATACGAGCAGTACTTC. It is translated as CAWSPDRKRYEQYF.

This chain joins TRBV10-2 and TRBJ1-1, with D possibly being TRBD1 (6 bases). The CDR3 has 13 amino acids. Trimming pared 0 bases from V and 7 bases from J, leaving 9 bases between. Germline V lookup: CDR1 WSHSY, CDR2 SAAADI. CDR3 loop: CASSESWGLEAFF. The CDR3 coding sequence is TGCGCCAGCAGTGAGTCGTGGGGGCTTGAAGCTTTCTTT.

The genes are TRBV29-1 and TRBJ2-2; D ambiguous. Trimming stripped 1 base from V and 3 bases from J, with 9 bases between. Germline CDR1 is SQVTM and CDR2 is ANQGSEA. The CDR3 has 14 residues. The chain's CDR3 is CSVEAGPHTGELFF. The DNA for the CDR3 is TGCAGCGTTGAAGCCGGGCCGCACACCGGGGAGCTGTTTTTT.

The chain is built from TRBV4-3 and TRBJ1-2, with D maybe TRBD1 (5 bases). There are 15 residues in the CDR3. CDR1 and CDR2 from the germline V gene are LGHNA and YSLEER. V gave up 0 bases and J gave up 8 bases, with 16 bases separating them. CDR3 in amino acids: CASSQDRQPRGGYTF. The CDR3 DNA follows: TGCGCCAGCAGCCAAGATAGGCAACCGAGGGGAGGCTACACCTTC.

V and J are TRBV30 and TRBJ2-7; D is possibly TRBD1 (5 bases). V was clipped by 2 bases and J by 2 bases, with 13 bases between them. The CDR3 sequence is 14 residues long. The germline V gene has CDR1 GTSNPN and CDR2 SVGIG (reference sequence). The CDR3 bases are TGTGCCTGGAGTCCCCGACAGCTACCCTACGAGCAGTACTTC. Protein: CAWSPRQLPYEQYF.

This chain uses TRBV6-1 with TRBJ1-3, with no clear D. The CDR3 runs to 11 residues. Germline V lookup: CDR1 MNHNS, CDR2 SASEGT. V lost 5 bases, J lost 3 bases, and 2 bases lay in between. CDR3 protein: CASSFGNTIYF. The DNA for the CDR3 is TGTGCCAGCAGTTTTGGAAACACCATATATTTT.

The J gene is TRBJ1-5, the V gene TRBV27, with D possibly TRBD1 on 6 matching bases. This CDR3 has 14 amino acids. Per germline, CDR1 MNHEY and CDR2 SMNVEV (reference sequence). Trimming removed 3 bases from V and 13 bases from J, with 19 bases in between. The DNA of the CDR3 is TGTGCCAGCAGTTTTAACGACCGATCGACAGGACAGCATTTT. Translation: CASSFNDRSTGQHF.

CDR3 nucleotides: TGTGCCAGCAGTGGGGGGTATTCCAATCAGCCCCAGCATTTT. This translates into CASSGGYSNQPQHF. The chain is built from TRBV2 and TRBJ1-5; possibly TRBD1 for D (5 bases). Germline values: CDR1 SNHLY, CDR2 FYNNEI. Between the trimmed V and J ends, which lost 4 bases and 3 bases, there was a span of 10 bases. The CDR3 has 14 residues.

The V call is TRBV14, the J call TRBJ1-3, with unresolved D. Germline V gives CDR1 SGHDN, CDR2 FVKESK. There are 13 residues in the CDR3. V shed 4 bases and J shed 0 bases, with 4 bases lying between them. CDR3 region: CASSPDSGNTIYF. CDR3 DNA: TGTGCCAGCAGCCCGGACTCTGGAAACACCATATATTTT.

The CDR3 is CASSSRIPSGTGELFF. CDR3 DNA: TGTGCCAGCAGCTCCCGAATACCCTCCGGCACCGGGGAGCTGTTTTTT. The J gene is TRBJ2-2, the V gene TRBV7-3; D unclear. The germline CDR1 and CDR2 sequences are SGHTA and FQGTGA. V was pared by 4 bases and J by 4 bases, with 16 bases between. The length of the CDR3 is 16 residues.

This clone was seen once. V is TRBV11-3 and J is TRBJ2-1, with 8 bases that match TRBD2. V shed 5 bases, J shed 4 bases, and the junction held 7 bases outside the gene matches. Looked up from germline, CDR1 is SGHNT and CDR2 is YENEEA. CDR3 length equals 15 residues. This chain's CDR3 is CASSPGGGGYNEQFF. The CDR3 DNA sequence: TGTGCCAGCAGCCCCGGGGGGGGAGGTTACAATGAGCAGTTCTTC.